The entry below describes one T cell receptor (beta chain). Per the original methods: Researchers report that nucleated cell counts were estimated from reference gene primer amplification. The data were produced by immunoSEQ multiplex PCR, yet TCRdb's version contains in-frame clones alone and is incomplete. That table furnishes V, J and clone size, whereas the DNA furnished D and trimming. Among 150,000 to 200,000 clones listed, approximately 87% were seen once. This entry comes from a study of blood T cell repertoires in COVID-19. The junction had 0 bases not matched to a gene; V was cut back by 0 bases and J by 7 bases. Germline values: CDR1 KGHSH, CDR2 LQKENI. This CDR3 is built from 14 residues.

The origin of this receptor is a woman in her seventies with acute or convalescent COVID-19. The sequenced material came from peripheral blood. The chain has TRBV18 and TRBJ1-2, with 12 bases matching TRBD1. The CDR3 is CASSPPGQGAGYTF. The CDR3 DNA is TGTGCCAGCTCACCACCGGGACAGGGGGCTGGCTACACCTTC. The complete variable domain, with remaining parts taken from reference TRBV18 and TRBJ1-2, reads NAGVMQNPRHLVRRRGQEARLRCSPMKGHSHVYWYRQLPEEGLKFMVYLQKENIIDESGMPKERFSAEFPKEGPSILRIQQVVRGDSAAYFCASSPPGQGAGYTFGSGTRLTVV.